The 11 T cell receptor beta chains below all came from one sample that was sequenced in a study of T-cell memory formation after mild COVID-19. TCRdb re-called the 5' RACE reads with MiXCR, one entry per CDR3 protein. The data contain approximately 390,000 distinct CDR3 sequences, about 16% of them singletons. The sample comprised PBMCs or a T cell subset sorted from them (not recorded which). These receptors were taken from a man between 18 and 35 years old who had mild COVID-19 (a few samples of this study predate the infection). Cell type and time point are not known.

This chain uses TRBV6-5 with TRBJ1-2; a possible D gene is TRBD1 (6 bases). Germline loops: CDR1 MNHEY, CDR2 SVGAGI. The CDR3 totals 14 residues. V lost 1 base and J 8 bases, leaving 14 bases between the germline ends. The chain's CDR3 is CASSYLSGAQGYTF. Here the CDR3 DNA reads TGTGCCAGCAGTTACTTGTCGGGGGCGCAGGGCTACACCTTC.

This chain uses TRBV6-1 with TRBJ2-7, with TRBD2 as a possible D gene (6 bases). Germline V CDR1 and CDR2: MNHNS, SASEGT. CDR3 size: 13 residues. Deletions cut 6 bases from V and 3 bases from J, with 12 bases between. In DNA form, the CDR3 reads TGTGCCAGCAGCCACGGGACTCTCTACGAGCAGTACGTC. This sequence encodes CASSHGTLYEQYV.

This clonotype was seen a handful of times. This chain connects TRBV20-1 to TRBJ2-1; TRBD2 aligns across 7 bases. Germline V gene data show CDR1 as DFQATT and CDR2 as SNEGSKA (reference sequence). The ends lost 0 bases at V and 7 bases at J; junction bases unmatched: 6. CDR3 size: 14 residues. The CDR3: CSARDFWGGNEQFF. The CDR3 DNA reads as TGCAGTGCTAGAGATTTTTGGGGAGGGAATGAGCAGTTCTTC.

The chain has TRBV12-3 or TRBV12-4 and TRBJ2-3, with D perhaps matching TRBD1 (6 bases). The length of the CDR3 is 15 residues. V was trimmed by 3 bases and J by 5 bases, leaving 15 bases between them. The CDR3 here is CASSFWQGRGDTQYF. CDR3 in DNA: TGTGCCAGCAGTTTTTGGCAGGGGAGAGGAGATACGCAGTATTTT.

The CDR3 coding sequence is TGTGCCAGCTCACCACGGGACAGGGGGAATCCCTACGAGCAGTACTTC. Residues: CASSPRDRGNPYEQYF. The J gene is TRBJ2-7, the V gene TRBV18, with 11 bases aligning to TRBD1. Per germline, CDR1 KGHSH and CDR2 LQKENI. This CDR3 contains 16 residues. V gave up 1 base and J gave up 2 bases; unmatched junction bases: 4.

This clonotype has more than one count but fewer than ten. The rearrangement joins TRBV2 to TRBJ2-2; 10 bases are a match to TRBD2. The V gene's germline CDR1 is SNHLY and CDR2 FYNNEI. The CDR3 consists of 17 residues. V lost 4 bases, J lost 6 bases, and 11 bases stayed unmatched. DNA of the CDR3: TGTGCCAGCAGTGGAGGCAGCGGGGGGGCTTACTCCGGGGAGCTGTTTTTT. Residues: CASSGGSGGAYSGELFF.

In regard to this clonotype: Mismatch with germline at one junction end may stem from a read error. CDR3 bases: TGCGCCAGAAGCTTGGAGGGACTAGCGGGGCGGAGCACAGATACGCAGTATTTT. Translated: CARSLEGLAGRSTDTQYF. This chain uses TRBV5-1 with TRBJ2-3, with 13 bases lining up with TRBD2. CDR1 and CDR2 from the germline V gene are SGHRS and YFSETQ. This CDR3 is built from 18 residues.

The gene calls are TRBV3-1 and TRBJ2-3; 10 bases are a match to TRBD1. V was pared by 3 bases and J by 7 bases, with 4 bases of the junction left unmatched. CDR3 length equals 14 residues. The germline V gene encodes CDR1 LGHDT and CDR2 YNNKEL (reference sequence). The chain's CDR3 is CASSQDRGMNTQYF. The CDR3 region has the DNA TGTGCCAGCAGCCAGGACAGGGGGATGAATACGCAGTATTTT.

This clonotype showed up just a few times. The rearrangement uses TRBV18 and TRBJ2-5; D is possibly TRBD1 (6 bases). V was trimmed by 0 bases and J by 2 bases, leaving 10 bases between them. Germline CDR1 is KGHSH and CDR2 is LQKENI. The CDR3 is made up of 15 amino acids. CDR3 residues: CASSPPGHWQETQYF. The DNA for the CDR3 is TGTGCCAGCTCACCACCGGGACATTGGCAAGAGACCCAGTACTTC.

This clonotype was counted a few times. This chain links TRBV24-1 with TRBJ1-1, with a weak D call TRBD1 (6 bases). This CDR3 spans 15 amino acids. The germline V and J ends were trimmed by 2 bases and 1 base, with 10 bases remaining between them. Germline CDR1 KGHDR, CDR2 SFDVKD. CDR3 loop: CATSDSTGENTEAFF. CDR3 sequence (DNA): TGTGCCACCAGTGATTCGACAGGAGAGAACACTGAAGCTTTCTTT.

This chain uses TRBV7-9 with TRBJ1-4, with TRBD1 matching 10 bases. Germline CDR1 and CDR2: SEHNR and FQNEAQ (reference sequence). The CDR3 is 15 amino acids. With 5 bases clipped from V and 7 bases from J, the junction kept 7 bases outside the gene matches. The CDR3 sequence: CASSGSGTGVEKLFF. CDR3 nucleotides: TGTGCCAGCAGCGGATCCGGGACAGGGGTTGAAAAACTGTTTTTT.